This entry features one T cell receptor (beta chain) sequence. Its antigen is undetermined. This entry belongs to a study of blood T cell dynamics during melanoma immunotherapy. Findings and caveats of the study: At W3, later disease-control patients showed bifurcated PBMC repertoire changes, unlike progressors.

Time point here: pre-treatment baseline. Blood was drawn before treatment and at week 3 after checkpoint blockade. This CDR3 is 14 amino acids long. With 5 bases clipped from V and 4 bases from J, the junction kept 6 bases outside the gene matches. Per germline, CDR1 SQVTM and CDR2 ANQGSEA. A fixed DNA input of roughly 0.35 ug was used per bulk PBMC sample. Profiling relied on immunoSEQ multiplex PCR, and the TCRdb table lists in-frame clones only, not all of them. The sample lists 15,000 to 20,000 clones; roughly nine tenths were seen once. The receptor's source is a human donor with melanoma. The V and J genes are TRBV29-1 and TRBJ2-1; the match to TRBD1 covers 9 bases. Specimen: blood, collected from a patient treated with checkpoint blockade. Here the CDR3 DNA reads TGCAGCGTTAGAGACAGGGGGGGATACAATGAGCAGTTCTTC. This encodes CSVRDRGGYNEQFF.